These T cell receptor beta chains were read from a single sample in a study of T cells in Graves' hyperthyroidism and ophthalmopathy. TCRdb re-called the multiplex PCR reads with MiXCR, one entry per CDR3 protein. The sample lists about half a million distinct CDR3 sequences, 20% to 25% occurring once. Material: blood. The receptors originated from a man aged 18 to 30 with Graves' hyperthyroidism. Each CDR3 is given with its conserved first and last residue. The order of the fields is clone size, D gene, J gene, V gene, CDR3 DNA, CDR3 protein. D genes are given only for firm matches. Clone size, where shown, is once, few, many, or a class for clones that have expanded.

.,.,TRBJ2-7,TRBV12-3/TRBV12-4,TGTGCCAGCAGTCCAGAGACGGATACCTACGAGCAGTACTTC,CASSPETDTYEQYF
.,TRBD2,TRBJ2-7,TRBV27,TGTGCCAGCAGAGTGGGACTAGCGGCGTACGAGCAGTACTTC,CASRVGLAAYEQYF
many,.,TRBJ1-5,TRBV2,TGTGCCAGCAGTGAAGGGCTCTTTGGAGGGCCCCAGCATTTT,CASSEGLFGGPQHF
.,.,TRBJ1-1,TRBV12-3/TRBV12-4,TGTGCCAGCAGGCGGGGGAGACAATTGAACACTGAAGCTTTCTTT,CASRRGRQLNTEAFF
many,.,TRBJ1-6,TRBV7-8,TGTGCCAGCAGTCGCACGGGGGGAGGACTAAACTCACCCCTCCACTTT,CASSRTGGGLNSPLHF
few,.,TRBJ2-7,TRBV6-5,TGTGCCAGCAGTTTAACGAGGACCACCGTTTACGAGCAGTACTTC,CASSLTRTTVYEQYF
.,.,TRBJ2-5,TRBV27,TGTGCCAGCAGATCCCACTCGCAGCCCCAAGAGACCCAGTACTTC,CASRSHSQPQETQYF
few,.,TRBJ1-5,TRBV19,TGTGCCAGCAGGGGACCTAATAGCAATCAGCCCCAGCATTTT,CASRGPNSNQPQHF
many,.,TRBJ1-5,TRBV6-5,TGTGCCAGCAGTTTCGGGATAAGGATAGGCGATCAGCCCCAGCATTTT,CASSFGIRIGDQPQHF
.,.,TRBJ1-3,TRBV28,TGTGCCAGCAAAGCGCGGGGGCTCTCTGGAAACACCATATATTTT,CASKARGLSGNTIYF
.,.,TRBJ2-7,TRBV7-3,TGTGCCAGCACCCCCAAGGGGGACTCCTACGAGCAGTACTTC,CASTPKGDSYEQYF
few,.,TRBJ2-7,TRBV30,TGTGCCTGGTCGACAGGCCGCTCCTACGAGCAGTACTTC,CAWSTGRSYEQYF
.,TRBD1,TRBJ1-2,TRBV5-1,TGCGCCAGCAGCACGACCGGGACAGGCTATGGCTACACCTTC,CASSTTGTGYGYTF
few,TRBD1,TRBJ2-5,TRBV30,TGTGCCTGGAGTGCAGACAGGGGGCGAGAGACCCAGTACTTC,CAWSADRGRETQYF
.,TRBD1,TRBJ1-1,TRBV19,TGTGCCAGTAGTAACGTCTCAGGGGGCGCGAGGACTGAAGCTTTCTTT,CASSNVSGGARTEAFF
.,.,TRBJ2-6,TRBV24-1,TGTGCCACGAAGGCCTCTGGGGCCAACGTCCTGACTTTC,CATKASGANVLTF
.,.,TRBJ2-2,TRBV6-1,TGTGCCAGCAAGGTTGTCGCCGGGGAGCTGTTTTTT,CASKVVAGELFF
.,TRBD2,TRBJ2-7,TRBV11-2,TGTGCCAGCAGAGGTGGGGGAGGGTGGGCCCACGAGCAGTACTTC,CASRGGGGWAHEQYF
many,TRBD2,TRBJ2-4,TRBV11-2,TGTGCCAGCAGCTTAGTAGGGGGACTAGCGACCAAAAACATTCAGTACTTC,CASSLVGGLATKNIQYF
.,.,TRBJ2-4,TRBV6-1,TGTGCCAGCAGGGATTTACTTTCTTCGGCAGGGGACTTCTCCAAAAACATTCAGTACTTC,CASRDLLSSAGDFSKNIQYF
.,TRBD1,TRBJ1-6,TRBV7-2,TGTGCCAGCAGCTTAGCCCCTACAGGGGCCCTCTATAATTCACCCCTCCACTTT,CASSLAPTGALYNSPLHF
.,.,TRBJ1-2,TRBV3-1,TGTGCCAGCAGCCAAGAAACAAGCTATGGCTACACCTTC,CASSQETSYGYTF
many,TRBD1,TRBJ2-7,TRBV28,TGTGCCAGCAGAGACAGGGGAAATTACGAGCAGTACTTC,CASRDRGNYEQYF
many,.,TRBJ1-5,TRBV20-1,TGCAGTGCCACAGGGATTGACCAGCCCCAGCATTTT,CSATGIDQPQHF
.,.,TRBJ1-1,TRBV27,TGTGCCAGCAGTTTTCAGGGGAGGGACACTGAAGCTTTCTTT,CASSFQGRDTEAFF
many,.,TRBJ2-2,TRBV2,TGTGCCAGCGAGGCGGGACCCGGGGAGCTGTTTTTT,CASEAGPGELFF
many,.,TRBJ1-2,TRBV28,TGTGCCAGCAGCCCTGACACAGGGAACGGCTACACCTTC,CASSPDTGNGYTF
.,.,TRBJ2-2,TRBV7-9,TGTGCTAGCCGATTAGGGGAGCTGTTTTTT,CASRLGELFF
.,TRBD2,TRBJ2-5,TRBV28,TGTGCCAGCAGTCCCTTAGCGGGGCACGAGACCCAGTACTTC,CASSPLAGHETQYF
many,TRBD1,TRBJ2-4,TRBV2,TGTGCCAGCAGGGCCCCGACAGGGGCGGGAAACATTCAGTACTTC,CASRAPTGAGNIQYF
many,TRBD1,TRBJ2-7,TRBV7-2,TGTGCCAGCAGCCGAATCGGACAGGGTGGGGACGAGCAGTACTTC,CASSRIGQGGDEQYF
many,TRBD2,TRBJ2-5,TRBV6-1,TGTGCCAGCAGTGAGGGACTAAATCAAGAGACCCAGTACTTC,CASSEGLNQETQYF
few,TRBD1,TRBJ1-3,TRBV3-1,TGTGCCAGCAGCCAGAGTGGGACAGGGATAAACACCATATATTTT,CASSQSGTGINTIYF